This passage covers 25 T cell receptor beta chains from one sample sequenced in a study of shared clonotypes between healthy human individuals. Profiling relied on immunoSEQ multiplex PCR, and the TCRdb table lists in-frame clones only, not all of them. The table records hundreds of thousands of clones, about 95% of them present only once. The naive CD8 population came from CD45RO-negative cells selected for CCR7, without terminally differentiated effector memory CD45RA+ cells. The sequenced sample was naive CD8+ T cells sorted from blood. These TCRs come from a woman younger than 45 in good health.

This clone was seen only once. The V call is TRBV25-1, the J call TRBJ2-1, with TRBD2 matching 12 bases. Germline CDR1 MGHDK, CDR2 SYGVNS. V shed 4 bases and J 3 bases; nucleotides not matched to a gene: 4. This CDR3 is 16 amino acids long. DNA of the CDR3: TGTGCCAGCAGTGGGACTAGCGGGATTTACTACAATGAGCAGTTCTTC. Translation gives CASSGTSGIYYNEQFF.

CDR3: CATSRVVFGPQHF. The DNA for the CDR3 is TGTGCCACCAGCAGAGTAGTGTTTGGGCCCCAGCATTTT. The chain employs TRBV15 and TRBJ1-5; D gene unclear. CDR3 length: 13 amino acids. Per the germline V gene, CDR1 is LNHNV and CDR2 is YYDKDF (reference sequence). The V gene lost 1 base and the J gene lost 9 bases, with 10 bases spanning the gap.

This chain connects TRBV27 to TRBJ2-3; TRBD2 matches at 7 bases. This CDR3 spans 15 amino acids. Germline V lookup: CDR1 MNHEY, CDR2 SMNVEV (reference sequence). Trimming at V came to 5 bases and at J to 3 bases, leaving 8 bases not matched to a gene. CDR3 sequence (DNA): TGTGCCAGCAGTGGGGGGGAGAGGTGGACAGATACGCAGTATTTT. Its protein is CASSGGERWTDTQYF.

This chain links TRBV4-1 with TRBJ2-7, with D possibly TRBD1 on 5 matching bases. The length of the CDR3 is 15 residues. V dropped 3 bases and J dropped 6 bases, with 18 bases sitting between them. The germline V gene encodes CDR1 MGHRA and CDR2 YSYEKL. The DNA for the CDR3 is TGCGCCAGCAGCCATGTATTACCTCAGGGCGGCGAGCAGTACTTC. Translation gives CASSHVLPQGGEQYF.

The chain has TRBV27 and TRBJ2-7; D is ambiguous. Germline CDR1 reads MNHEY; CDR2 reads SMNVEV (reference sequence). CDR3 length equals 13 residues. The V and J ends lost 2 bases and 6 bases respectively, with 11 bases between them. The chain's CDR3 is CASSLGPAAEQYF. CDR3 in DNA: TGTGCCAGCAGTTTAGGACCCGCCGCCGAGCAGTACTTC.

The chain has TRBV9 and TRBJ2-1, with 7 bases that match TRBD2. Germline loops: CDR1 SGDLS, CDR2 YYNGEE. This CDR3 region has 16 residues. Trimming took 0 bases from V and 3 from J; bases not matched to a gene: 6. The CDR3 coding sequence is TGTGCCAGCAGCGTAGAGGCGGGAGTCTTCTACAATGAGCAGTTCTTC. Translation gives CASSVEAGVFYNEQFF. The whole variable domain, remainder taken from reference TRBV9 and TRBJ2-1, is DSGVTQTPKHLITATGQRVTLRCSPRSGDLSVYWYQQSLDQGLQFLIQYYNGEERAKGNILERFSAQQFPDLHSELNLSSLELGDSALYFCASSVEAGVFYNEQFFGPGTRLTVL.

This clone was seen only once. The same CDR3 can be traced to other DNA sequences in this sample. This chain joins TRBV19 and TRBJ1-1, with unresolved D. The V gene's germline CDR1 is LNHDA and CDR2 SQIVND (reference sequence). V lost 3 bases and J 7 bases, leaving 6 bases between the germline ends. The CDR3 length is 11 residues. Here the CDR3 reads CASSIGSEAFF. The CDR3 DNA reads TGTGCCAGTAGTATTGGGAGTGAAGCTTTCTTT.

This chain links TRBV27 with TRBJ1-4; D is unclear. The CDR3 has 14 amino acids. Germline V lookup: CDR1 MNHEY, CDR2 SMNVEV (reference sequence). Between the trimmed V and J ends, which lost 3 bases and 5 bases, there was a span of 10 bases. The CDR3 DNA reads as TGTGCCAGCAGTTTCGGCAACCCAAATGAAAAACTGTTTTTT. Translation gives CASSFGNPNEKLFF. Drawing the rest from reference TRBV27 and TRBJ1-4, the complete variable domain is EAQVTQNPRYLITVTGKKLTVTCSQNMNHEYMSWYRQDPGLGLRQIYYSMNVEVTDKGDVPEGYKVSRKEKRNFPLILESPSPNQTSLYFCASSFGNPNEKLFFGSGTQLSVL.

Only one count was recorded for this clone. The chain is built from TRBV29-1 and TRBJ2-5, with 11 bases aligning to TRBD2. CDR1 and CDR2 from the germline V gene are SQVTM and ANQGSEA. The junction had 8 bases not matched to a gene; V was cut back by 3 bases and J by 2 bases. The CDR3 is made up of 16 amino acids. CDR3 protein: CSVDLRGTSGQETQYF. In nucleotides, the CDR3 is TGCAGCGTTGATTTAAGGGGGACTAGCGGACAAGAGACCCAGTACTTC.

The chain recombines TRBV7-2 with TRBJ1-5; 7 bases align to TRBD1. The V gene's germline CDR1 is SGHTA and CDR2 FQGNSA. V lost 5 bases to trimming and J lost 7 bases; unmatched junction nucleotides: 8. The CDR3 totals 14 residues. The DNA for the CDR3 is TGTGCCAGCAGCCAGCACAGGGGAGAACAGCCCCAGCATTTT. Protein: CASSQHRGEQPQHF.

The chain carries TRBV2 and TRBJ2-2, with 8 positions matching TRBD2. The CDR3 has 14 residues. Germline assignment: CDR1 SNHLY and CDR2 FYNNEI. V gave up 1 base and J gave up 6 bases; unmatched junction bases: 1. CDR3 region: CASSEGTSPGELFF. The DNA of the CDR3 is TGTGCCAGCAGTGAAGGGACTAGCCCCGGGGAGCTGTTTTTT.

The chain links TRBV27 to TRBJ2-1; the D gene is possibly TRBD2 (6 bases). Deletions cut 2 bases from V and 3 bases from J, with 11 bases between. Looked up from germline, CDR1 is MNHEY and CDR2 is SMNVEV (reference sequence). The length of the CDR3 is 15 residues. This CDR3 reads CASSLDSGNYNEQFF. Here the CDR3 DNA reads TGTGCCAGCAGTTTAGATAGCGGAAACTACAATGAGCAGTTCTTC.

To note about this clone: A read error may produce the germline difference seen at one junction end. The genes are TRBV27 and TRBJ2-7, with TRBD1 identical over 8 bases. CDR1 and CDR2 from the germline V gene are MNHEY and SMNVEV (reference sequence). The CDR3 contains 13 residues. The CDR3 coding sequence is TGTGCCAGCAGTCCCAGCCCCCGGACAGGGTGCAGCTTC. Its protein product is CASSPSPRTGCSF.

This clone was detected only once. The rearrangement uses TRBV6-4 and TRBJ2-7, with D perhaps being TRBD1 or TRBD2 (5 bases each). Germline V lookup: CDR1 MRHNA, CDR2 SNTAGT. The CDR3 extends over 12 amino acids. Trimming removed 8 bases from V and 5 bases from J, with 13 bases in between. The chain's CDR3 is CASRDGRDEQYF. In nucleotides, the CDR3 is TGTGCCAGCCGGGACGGGCGTGACGAGCAGTACTTC.

The chain has TRBV7-9 and TRBJ2-1; D tentatively reads TRBD1 or TRBD2 (5 bases each). Trimming stripped 5 bases from V and 1 base from J, with 12 bases between. The CDR3 sequence is 15 residues long. Germline-derived CDR1 and CDR2 are SEHNR and FQNEAQ (reference sequence). The DNA for the CDR3 is TGTGCCAGCAGCGGACGGGACGGATCCTACAATGAGCAGTTCTTC. Its protein is CASSGRDGSYNEQFF.

DNA for the CDR3: TGTGCCAGCAGCTTCCCGGTACTGGGCTCCTACGAGCAGTACTTC. Translation gives CASSFPVLGSYEQYF. The gene calls are TRBV11-2 and TRBJ2-7; D unresolved. V was cut by 3 bases and J by 0 bases, with 12 bases left in between. From germline, CDR1 is SGHAT and CDR2 FQNNGV. There are 15 residues in the CDR3.

This chain connects TRBV28 to TRBJ2-7; D might be TRBD2 (7 bases). V lost 5 bases and J 5 bases, leaving 19 bases between the germline ends. CDR3 length equals 15 residues. Germline V CDR1 and CDR2: MDHEN, SYDVKM. The CDR3 nucleotides read TGTGCCAGCAGTCTGAGGGCGCCGGGGGGCCACGAGCAGTACTTC. Translated, it gives CASSLRAPGGHEQYF.

The V call is TRBV7-8, the J call TRBJ2-5; TRBD1 or TRBD2 may be the D gene (5 bases each). V dropped 5 bases and J dropped 0 bases, with 13 bases sitting between them. Germline V lookup: CDR1 SGHVS, CDR2 FQNEAQ. The CDR3 length is 15 residues. The CDR3: CASSLTPGHQETQYF. CDR3 DNA: TGTGCCAGCAGCCTCACCCCGGGACACCAAGAGACCCAGTACTTC. Full variable domain (outside the CDR3, taken from reference TRBV7-8 and TRBJ2-5): GAGVSQSPRYKVAKRGQDVALRCDPISGHVSLFWYQQALGQGPEFLTYFQNEAQLDKSGLPSDRFFAERPEGSVSTLKIQRTQQEDSAVYLCASSLTPGHQETQYFGPGTRLLVL.

This clone was recorded only once. V usage is TRBV10-1 and J usage is TRBJ1-1; the D is unclear. Germline V gene data show CDR1 as WNHNN and CDR2 as SYGVQD (reference sequence). Trimming took 0 bases from V and 1 from J, leaving 6 bases between them. The CDR3 runs 14 residues. As DNA, the CDR3 is TGCGCCAGCAGTGAGTCGTTAGGGAACACTGAAGCTTTCTTT. Translating it yields CASSESLGNTEAFF.

The chain couples TRBV5-6 to TRBJ1-1, with D tentatively TRBD1 (6 bases). CDR3 length equals 11 residues. Trimming removed 5 bases at V and 9 bases at J, with 11 bases between. Germline assignment: CDR1 SGHDT and CDR2 YYEEEE. The chain's CDR3 is CASSLDRQAFF. CDR3 nucleotides: TGTGCCAGCAGTCTGGACAGACAAGCTTTCTTT.

The chain couples TRBV9 to TRBJ2-7; the D is unclear. Trimming shortened V by 4 bases and J by 4 bases, and 18 bases separated the two germline ends. CDR1 and CDR2 from the germline V gene are SGDLS and YYNGEE. The CDR3 sequence is 15 residues long. CDR3 DNA sequence: TGTGCCAGCAGCACGGACCTCGGTTTTTCTTACGAGCAGTACTTC. It yields the protein CASSTDLGFSYEQYF.

This chain connects TRBV7-8 to TRBJ2-1, with 13 bases aligning to TRBD2. The CDR3 is 20 amino acids. CDR1 and CDR2 (germline): SGHVS, FQNEAQ. The ends lost 3 bases at V and 1 base at J; junction bases unmatched: 12. In DNA, the CDR3 is TGTGCCAGCAGCTTTTTTTGGACTAGCGGGAGTTCGCTATCCTACAATGAGCAGTTCTTC. This codes for CASSFFWTSGSSLSYNEQFF.

The chain couples TRBV4-1 to TRBJ2-2, with D perhaps matching TRBD1 or TRBD2 (5 bases each). The V end lost 3 bases, the J end lost 2 bases, and 16 bases lay between the germline ends. Per the germline V gene, CDR1 is MGHRA and CDR2 is YSYEKL. The CDR3 extends over 17 amino acids. As DNA, the CDR3 is TGCGCCAGCAGCCACCCTTGGGGACGACTAAACACCGGGGAGCTGTTTTTT. As protein: CASSHPWGRLNTGELFF.

CDR3 coding DNA: TGTGCCAGCCTACCCCGGGACGGCCTAAACATTCAGTACTTC. This codes for CASLPRDGLNIQYF. The rearrangement uses TRBV28 and TRBJ2-4; D may correspond to TRBD1 or TRBD2 (5 bases each). Germline V gene lookup returns CDR1 MDHEN and CDR2 SYDVKM. Trimming shortened V by 8 bases and J by 6 bases, and 17 bases separated the two germline ends. The CDR3 has 14 amino acids.

The rearrangement links TRBV2 to TRBJ2-7; the match to TRBD1 covers 9 bases. This CDR3 spans 15 amino acids. The V and J ends lost 5 bases and 3 bases, in that order; junction bases with no gene match: 8. Germline V lookup: CDR1 SNHLY, CDR2 FYNNEI. The CDR3 protein is CASSPGQGPLYEQYF. The CDR3 nucleotides are TGTGCCAGCAGTCCGGGACAGGGCCCTCTCTACGAGCAGTACTTC. The full variable domain, with the rest looked up from reference TRBV2 and TRBJ2-7, is EPEVTQTPSHQVTQMGQEVILRCVPISNHLYFYWYRQILGQKVEFLVSFYNNEISEKSEIFDDQFSVERPDGSNFTLKIRSTKLEDSAMYFCASSPGQGPLYEQYFGPGTRLTVT.